This T cell receptor beta chain was obtained from a study of identical twins. Whole-study results and caveats: Monozygotic twins shared more out-of-frame TCR alpha than recombination models predicted. Twins' excess sharing was less marked for out-of-frame beta sequences. Within cord blood, abundant beta clonotypes carried fewer insertions, but memory repertoires showed no such trend.

In this sample, this clonotype turned up a few times. The antigen remains unidentified. TCRdb redid the calling of the 5' RACE reads with MiXCR, one entry per CDR3 protein. The data hold more than 250,000 distinct CDR3 sequences, with under 9.5% observed a single time. V lost 6 bases and J lost 2, with 20 bases in between. From germline, CDR1 is DFQATT and CDR2 SNEGSKA (reference sequence). This CDR3 spans 16 amino acids. The same specimen was also included in a second study, on yellow fever vaccine responses in identical twins.

This chain joins TRBV20-1 and TRBJ2-1; D may be TRBD1 or TRBD2 (5 bases each). Sequenced sample: memory (CD45RO+) T cells sorted from blood. This clonotype was obtained from a woman aged 18 to 35 in good health. The CDR3 here is CSAPRWGSRPYNEQFF. The CDR3 bases are TGCAGTGCCCCGAGGTGGGGGTCCAGGCCCTACAATGAGCAGTTCTTC.